The 16 T cell receptor beta chains below all came from one sample that was sequenced in a study of shared clonotypes between healthy human individuals. Measured with immunoSEQ multiplex PCR; TCRdb has only the in-frame clones, and not every one. In the table there are about 660,000 clones, about 74% of which are singletons. Sequencing input: memory CD4+ T cells sorted from blood. Subset defined: CD45RA-negative fraction. All receptors come from a woman in her twenties or thirties in good health.

In nucleotides, the CDR3 is TGTGCCAGTAGTATCCCCAGGGAGGCCAAAAACATTCAGTACTTC. Its translation: CASSIPREAKNIQYF. The genes are TRBV19 and TRBJ2-4, with D perhaps assigned TRBD1 or TRBD2 (5 bases each). The CDR3 consists of 15 residues. Germline lookup yields CDR1 LNHDA and CDR2 SQIVND (reference sequence). Trimming took off 3 bases at V and 1 base at J, with 10 bases between the two ends. Full variable domain (remainder filled in from reference TRBV19 and TRBJ2-4): DGGITQSPKYLFRKEGQNVTLSCEQNLNHDAMYWYRQDPGQGLRLIYYSQIVNDFQKGDIAEGYSVSREKKESFPLTVTSAQKNPTAFYLCASSIPREAKNIQYFGAGTRLSVL.

The V call is TRBV5-1, the J call TRBJ1-1; 8 nucleotides align to TRBD1. The CDR3 length is 14 residues. J lost 2 bases, V lost 7 bases, and 7 bases had no gene match. Germline CDR1 and CDR2: SGHRS and YFSETQ. The CDR3 reads CASRQGTGNTEAFF. In DNA form, the CDR3 reads TGCGCCAGCCGACAGGGGACAGGAAACACTGAAGCTTTCTTT.

The CDR3 spells CASSADYQSNEQFF. In DNA, the CDR3 is TGTGCCAGCAGTGCCGACTACCAGTCCAATGAGCAGTTCTTC. This rearrangement joins TRBV25-1 to TRBJ2-1; D perhaps matches TRBD2 (5 bases). The ends were cut back, 4 bases at V and 6 bases at J, with 13 bases in the middle. The CDR3 spans 14 residues. The germline CDR1 and CDR2 sequences are MGHDK and SYGVNS.

V is TRBV7-9 and J is TRBJ2-3; 7 nucleotides match TRBD1. CDR1 and CDR2 (germline): SEHNR, FQNEAQ (reference sequence). Trimming at V came to 5 bases and at J to 6 bases, leaving 14 bases not matched to a gene. CDR3 length: 16 amino acids. CDR3 residues: CASSRSGGASADTQYF. The CDR3 coding sequence is TGTGCCAGCAGCCGCTCAGGGGGTGCCTCGGCGGATACGCAGTATTTT.

CDR3 in DNA: TGTGCCAGCAGCTTATTTCGACAGGGGACCCAGTACTTC. Translating it yields CASSLFRQGTQYF. The gene calls are TRBV13 and TRBJ2-5; 7 positions match TRBD1. The CDR3 runs 13 residues. Germline values: CDR1 PRHDT, CDR2 FYEKMQ (reference sequence). V lost 2 bases and J lost 7; bases outside the gene matches: 4.

The V gene is TRBV27, the J gene TRBJ1-2; D not certain. CDR1 is MNHEY, CDR2 SMNVEV, per germline (reference sequence). This CDR3 spans 14 amino acids. Trimming took off 3 bases at V and 1 base at J, with 9 bases between the two ends. CDR3 region: CASSLRWDNYGYTF. The CDR3 region has the DNA TGTGCCAGCAGTTTGAGGTGGGATAACTATGGCTACACCTTC.

The chain employs TRBV5-1 and TRBJ2-4; the D is unclear. The germline gives CDR1 SGHRS, CDR2 YFSETQ. The CDR3 length is 14 residues. The germline V and J ends were trimmed by 1 base and 4 bases, with 9 bases remaining between them. The DNA for the CDR3 is TGCGCCAGCAGCTTGTCTCCCGAGAAAAACATTCAGTACTTC. Residues: CASSLSPEKNIQYF.

This clone was observed once. The chain combines TRBV30 with TRBJ2-4, with a tentative D call TRBD2 (6 bases). The CDR3 contains 14 residues. With 3 bases removed from V and 7 bases from J, the gap between germline ends came to 16 bases. Germline V CDR1 and CDR2: GTSNPN, SVGIG (reference sequence). CDR3 region: CAWSVGTRGNIQYF. Written as DNA, the CDR3 is TGTGCCTGGAGCGTCGGGACCCGGGGGAACATTCAGTACTTC.

The chain is built from TRBV5-8 and TRBJ2-1, with 10 positions matching TRBD2. Germline CDR1 is SGHTS and CDR2 is YDEGEE. The CDR3 contains 17 residues. With 0 bases clipped from V and 4 bases from J, the junction kept 7 bases outside the gene matches. The CDR3 loop is CASSLVARTSGYNEQFF. The CDR3 DNA reads as TGTGCCAGCAGCTTGGTAGCCCGGACTAGCGGTTACAATGAGCAGTTCTTC.

This chain connects TRBV7-2 to TRBJ1-3; D may be TRBD1 (5 bases). The V gene lost 2 bases and the J gene lost 4 bases, with 18 bases spanning the gap. The CDR3 is 17 amino acids. In germline, CDR1 is SGHTA, CDR2 FQGNSA. The DNA for the CDR3 is TGTGCCAGCAGCTTATGGGGCCAGGGTATCGACGGAAACACCATATATTTT. It codes for CASSLWGQGIDGNTIYF.

This clone was observed many times. Within the sample, other DNA sequences also encode this same CDR3. The chain links TRBV7-2 to TRBJ2-7, with no clear D. The V end lost 6 bases, the J end lost 0 bases, and 12 bases lay between the germline ends. CDR1 and CDR2 (germline): SGHTA, FQGNSA. This CDR3 has 14 residues. CDR3 residues: CASSPQRDSYEQYF. As DNA, the CDR3 is TGTGCCAGCAGTCCTCAAAGGGACTCCTACGAGCAGTACTTC.

In this sample, this clone turned up a few times. This chain links TRBV6-5 with TRBJ2-7, with 7 bases aligning to TRBD2. The germline CDR1 and CDR2 sequences are MNHEY and SVGAGI. This CDR3 has 14 residues. V was clipped by 2 bases and J by 4 bases; unmatched bases: 5. The DNA for the CDR3 is TGTGCCAGCAGTTACACCGGGACTAAATACGAGCAGTACTTC. Protein: CASSYTGTKYEQYF.

This clone has a count of ten or more. The same CDR3 is also encoded by other DNA sequences in this sample. The chain couples TRBV2 to TRBJ2-1; 8 bases map to TRBD2. The CDR3 is 15 residues long. CDR1 SNHLY and CDR2 FYNNEI come from the germline V gene. V lost 7 bases, J lost 0 bases, and 5 bases stayed unmatched. The CDR3 DNA reads as TGTGCCAGCACCCTCAGCGGGAGCTCCTACAATGAGCAGTTCTTC. Protein sequence: CASTLSGSSYNEQFF.

The V gene is TRBV25-1, the J gene TRBJ2-7; TRBD1 is a possible D gene (6 bases). Germline CDR1 is MGHDK and CDR2 is SYGVNS. The V end lost 3 bases, the J end lost 2 bases, and 17 bases lay between the germline ends. CDR3 length equals 16 residues. The CDR3 nucleotides read TGTGCCAGCAGTGACTACTGGGGGCCCAAGACCTACGAGCAGTACTTC. The encoded protein is CASSDYWGPKTYEQYF.

This chain connects TRBV7-7 to TRBJ1-2; D perhaps matches TRBD1 (5 bases). This CDR3 has 17 residues. V lost 1 base and J lost 7, with 22 bases in between. Germline-derived CDR1 and CDR2 are SSHAT and FNYEAQ (reference sequence). CDR3 sequence: CASSLGFCSGPRRGYTF. The CDR3 nucleotides read TGTGCCAGCAGCTTAGGATTTTGTTCAGGGCCCAGACGTGGCTACACCTTC.

This clone has ten or more counts. The chain recombines TRBV18 with TRBJ2-3; D gene ambiguous. The V gene lost 3 bases and the J gene lost 0 bases, with 7 bases spanning the gap. The CDR3 sequence is 14 residues long. CDR1 is KGHSH and CDR2 is LQKENI in the germline V gene. The CDR3: CASSPTLSTDTQYF. The DNA of the CDR3 is TGTGCCAGCTCACCGACACTGAGCACAGATACGCAGTATTTT.